The rows below give T cell receptor beta chains drawn from one sample of a study of blood T cells in healthy people across ages. TCRdb re-analysed the 5' RACE reads in MiXCR, keeping a single row per CDR3 protein. The sample yields some 700,000 distinct CDR3 sequences, around 40% seen once. The sample consisted of blood. Receptors originate from a woman aged 60 to 75 in good health. The CDR3 runs from the conserved cysteine through the conserved F or W. Each record gives: clone size, V gene, J gene, D gene, CDR3 protein, CDR3 DNA. A D gene is named only where the DNA matches it firmly. Size tells how often a clone was seen (once, few, many) or the class of an expanded clone, and some rows leave it out.

NA	TRBV6-5	TRBJ2-3	TRBD2	CASSPGLAMGTQYF	TGTGCCAGCAGCCCCGGACTAGCGATGGGTACGCAGTATTTT
NA	TRBV16	TRBJ2-7	NA	CASSHGYEQYF	TGTGCCAGCAGCCACGGATACGAGCAGTACTTC
few	TRBV6-5	TRBJ2-5	TRBD2	CASTAREAPRSTQYF	TGTGCCAGCACGGCGCGGGAGGCCCCAAGATCGACCCAGTACTTC
NA	TRBV12-3/TRBV12-4	TRBJ2-1	NA	CASDRGNEQFF	TGTGCCAGCGACCGAGGTAATGAGCAGTTCTTC
few	TRBV5-1	TRBJ2-1	NA	CASSLATESGQFF	TGCGCCAGCAGCTTGGCCACAGAAAGTGGGCAGTTCTTC
NA	TRBV11-2	TRBJ2-7	TRBD2	CASSWGLAGPSYEQYF	TGTGCCAGCAGCTGGGGGCTAGCGGGTCCGTCCTACGAGCAGTACTTC
few	TRBV7-9	TRBJ2-7	NA	CASSLGGTSYKQYF	TGTGCCAGCAGCTTAGGTGGGACTTCTTACAAGCAGTACTTC
NA	TRBV27	TRBJ1-5	TRBD1	CASSLAPPTGTSNQPQHF	TGTGCCAGCAGTTTAGCCCCCCCGACAGGGACGAGCAATCAGCCCCAGCATTTT
NA	TRBV5-5	TRBJ1-1	TRBD1	CASRSQGTMNTEAFF	TGTGCCAGCAGGTCACAGGGGACAATGAACACTGAAGCTTTCTTT
NA	TRBV28	TRBJ2-7	TRBD2	CASSLYASGYEQYF	TGTGCCAGCAGTTTATATGCTAGCGGGTACGAGCAGTACTTC
NA	TRBV20-1	TRBJ2-2	NA	CSAMSSTGELFF	TGCAGTGCTATGAGCTCCACCGGGGAGCTGTTTTTT
many	TRBV21-1	TRBJ2-7	NA	CASSIPSAGALEYEQYF	TGTGCCAGCAGCATACCCTCAGCAGGGGCTCTAGAGTACGAGCAGTACTTC
few	TRBV10-3	TRBJ1-5	TRBD1	CAIRSGTGGQPQHF	TGTGCCATCAGATCCGGGACAGGAGGTCAGCCCCAGCATTTT
few	TRBV7-2	TRBJ2-1	TRBD2	CASSSTSGGNEQFF	TGTGCCAGCAGCTCGACTAGCGGTGGAAATGAGCAGTTCTTC
many	TRBV5-1	TRBJ1-1	NA	CASSLQEDTEAFF	TGTGCCAGCAGTCTTCAGGAGGACACTGAAGCTTTCTTT
NA	TRBV20-1	TRBJ2-3	TRBD2	CSARSGIGTDTQYF	TGCAGTGCTAGAAGCGGGATAGGCACAGATACGCAGTATTTT
many	TRBV5-6	TRBJ2-7	NA	CASSLFTYEQYF	TGTGCCAGCAGCTTATTTACCTACGAGCAGTACTTC
once	TRBV3-1	TRBJ2-5	NA	CASSHSGRLVLSETQYF	TGTGCCAGCAGCCATTCGGGCCGACTAGTTTTATCAGAGACCCAGTACTTC
NA	TRBV12-3/TRBV12-4	TRBJ1-2	NA	CASSGEDYGYTF	TGTGCCAGCAGTGGCGAAGACTATGGCTACACCTTC
NA	TRBV10-3	TRBJ2-7	TRBD2	CAISKTSGRLSSYEQYF	TGTGCCATCAGCAAGACTAGCGGGAGGCTCAGCTCCTACGAGCAGTACTTC
NA	TRBV27	TRBJ2-3	NA	CASSFTGEDTQYF	TGTGCCAGCAGTTTTACGGGAGAAGATACGCAGTATTTT
NA	TRBV7-2	TRBJ2-1	NA	CASTNLGYNEQFF	TGTGCCAGCACCAATTTGGGTTACAATGAGCAGTTCTTC
few	TRBV12-3/TRBV12-4	TRBJ2-4	TRBD1	CASSLKGQESLLAKNIQYF	TGTGCCAGCAGTCTTAAAGGACAGGAGAGCCTACTAGCCAAAAACATTCAGTACTTC
NA	TRBV7-9	TRBJ1-5	NA	CASSSSGENQPQHF	TGTGCCAGCAGCTCCTCGGGGGAAAATCAGCCCCAGCATTTT
NA	TRBV7-3	TRBJ2-3	NA	CASSLIEGRDTQYF	TGTGCCAGCAGCTTAATAGAGGGGAGGGATACGCAGTATTTT
many	TRBV25-1	TRBJ2-5	TRBD1	CASSGDSLAETQYF	TGTGCCAGCAGCGGGGACAGTTTAGCAGAGACCCAGTACTTC
NA	TRBV9	TRBJ2-3	NA	CASSVATGQPVGGTQYF	TGTGCCAGCAGCGTAGCTACGGGACAGCCCGTGGGGGGTACGCAGTATTTT
NA	TRBV10-3	TRBJ2-3	NA	CAISESLETWQYF	TGTGCCATCAGTGAGTCGTTAGAGACTTGGCAGTATTTT
NA	TRBV11-2	TRBJ2-1	NA	CASTSRGNNEQFF	TGTGCCAGCACCAGTCGAGGGAACAATGAGCAGTTCTTC
many	TRBV11-2	TRBJ2-3	NA	CASSGGGSTDTQYF	TGTGCCAGCAGCGGGGGGGGCAGCACAGATACGCAGTATTTT
few	TRBV7-2	TRBJ1-4	TRBD1	CASRPTGEGEKLFF	TGTGCCAGCAGACCCACAGGGGAGGGCGAAAAACTGTTTTTT
NA	TRBV28	TRBJ1-4	NA	CASSYSGTRNEKLFF	TGTGCCAGCAGTTATTCAGGGACCCGGAATGAAAAACTGTTTTTT
once	TRBV20-1	TRBJ2-3	TRBD1	CSASPRGTPDTQYF	TGCAGTGCTAGCCCCAGGGGGACCCCGGATACGCAGTATTTT
NA	TRBV12-3/TRBV12-4	TRBJ1-5	NA	CASSNTGNNQPQHF	TGTGCCAGCAGCAATACAGGAAACAATCAGCCCCAGCATTTT
NA	TRBV20-1	TRBJ2-3	NA	CSASRSTDTQYF	TGCAGTGCTAGTCGGTCTACAGATACGCAGTATTTT
NA	TRBV27	TRBJ2-3	NA	CASVFQGGDTQYF	TGTGCCAGCGTTTTCCAGGGCGGCGATACGCAGTATTTT
NA	TRBV20-1	TRBJ2-3	TRBD2	CSASSGRTDTQYF	TGCAGTGCCTCTAGCGGGAGAACAGATACGCAGTATTTT
few	TRBV27	TRBJ1-1	NA	CASSDRQVNTEAFF	TGTGCCAGCAGTGATAGACAGGTGAACACTGAAGCTTTCTTT
few	TRBV24-1	TRBJ2-5	TRBD1	CATSEAGQAQETQYF	TGTGCCACCAGTGAGGCCGGACAGGCCCAAGAGACCCAGTACTTC